The 23 T cell receptor beta chains below come from one sample, sequenced in a study of blood T cell repertoires in COVID-19. Clones were read by immunoSEQ multiplex PCR, and TCRdb kept only the in-frame ones, dropping some. This sample has approximately 150,000 clones; approximately 92% occur once, and the top ten carry around an eighth. The source material was peripheral blood. These TCRs come from a man aged 18 to 29 with COVID-19, enrolled during active disease.

V gene TRBV7-7 combines with J gene TRBJ2-1; tentative D call: TRBD2 (6 bases). V was clipped by 2 bases and J by 10 bases, with 9 bases between them. Germline V gene sequence: CDR1 SSHAT, CDR2 FNYEAQ (reference sequence). The CDR3 totals 12 residues. CDR3 nucleotides: TGTGCCAGCAGCTTATTTGGAGGGGAGCAGTTCTTC. This translates into CASSLFGGEQFF. The variable domain in full, with the rest retrieved from reference TRBV7-7 and TRBJ2-1, is GAGVSQSPRYKVTKRGQDVTLRCDPISSHATLYWYQQALGQGPEFLTYFNYEAQPDKSGLPSDRFSAERPEGSISTLTIQRTEQRDSAMYRCASSLFGGEQFFGPGTRLTVL.

CDR3 sequence: CSAEEAGANVLTF. DNA for the CDR3: TGCAGCGCTGAGGAGGCTGGGGCCAACGTCCTGACTTTC. This chain connects TRBV29-1 to TRBJ2-6; tentatively, D is TRBD2 (5 bases). Germline CDR1 is SQVTM and CDR2 is ANQGSEA. The CDR3 runs to 13 residues. V shed 7 bases and J shed 2 bases, with 9 bases lying between them.

The rearrangement links TRBV7-2 to TRBJ2-7; 7 nucleotides align to TRBD2. The CDR3 is made up of 13 amino acids. J gave up 3 bases and V 4 bases, and 3 bases lay outside the gene matches. Germline V lookup: CDR1 SGHTA, CDR2 FQGNSA. CDR3 nucleotide sequence: TGTGCCAGCAGCTCCGGACTAGGCTACGAGCAGTACTTC. Protein: CASSSGLGYEQYF.

The chain employs TRBV5-1 and TRBJ2-1; weak D call: TRBD2 (5 bases). In germline, CDR1 is SGHRS, CDR2 YFSETQ. The CDR3 loop spans 15 amino acids. Trimming pared 0 bases from V and 2 bases from J, leaving 9 bases between. CDR3 region: CASSLEEVAYNEQFF. The CDR3 DNA is TGCGCCAGCAGCTTGGAGGAGGTCGCCTACAATGAGCAGTTCTTC.

The sample holds one count of this clone. J is TRBJ2-3 and V is TRBV5-1; 9 bases map to TRBD1. The trim removed 4 bases at V and 4 bases at J, leaving 10 bases unmatched. The CDR3 contains 16 residues. Germline assignment: CDR1 SGHRS and CDR2 YFSETQ. The CDR3 region has the DNA TGCGCCAGCAGCCCTGTCGGAGGACAGGGGCCAGATACGCAGTATTTT. As protein: CASSPVGGQGPDTQYF.

The chain links TRBV30 to TRBJ2-1; D is unresolved. Trimming pared 2 bases from V and 6 bases from J, leaving 11 bases between. Germline V CDR1 and CDR2: GTSNPN, SVGIG (reference sequence). The length of the CDR3 is 13 residues. The chain's CDR3 is CAWSPGFSNEQFF. The CDR3 DNA reads TGTGCCTGGAGTCCAGGATTCAGCAATGAGCAGTTCTTC.

The V and J genes are TRBV5-4 and TRBJ1-6, with a possible D match to TRBD1 (5 bases). V shed 4 bases and J shed 9 bases, with 11 bases lying between them. The germline V gene encodes CDR1 SGHNT and CDR2 YYREEE (reference sequence). The CDR3 totals 13 residues. CDR3 nucleotide sequence: TGTGCCAGCAGCACGCGGGACGTTTCACCCCTCCACTTT. This sequence encodes CASSTRDVSPLHF.

The chain has TRBV11-2 and TRBJ2-1, with TRBD2 matching over 11 bases. Germline V gene data show CDR1 as SGHAT and CDR2 as FQNNGV. The CDR3 is made up of 17 amino acids. The V gene end was trimmed by 7 bases and the J gene end by 9 bases; junction bases not matched to a gene: 17. DNA of the CDR3: TGTGCCAGCAACAACCCCTCCACTAGCGGGAGTATTGGTGAGCAGTTCTTC. Protein: CASNNPSTSGSIGEQFF.

The chain employs TRBV19 and TRBJ2-5; TRBD2 might be the D (5 bases). Trimming removed 5 bases from V and 2 bases from J, with 9 bases in between. Germline assignment: CDR1 LNHDA and CDR2 SQIVND (reference sequence). The CDR3 has 13 residues. Here the CDR3 reads CASSQLEQETQYF. As DNA, the CDR3 is TGTGCCAGTAGTCAACTAGAACAAGAGACCCAGTACTTC. The variable domain in full, with the rest retrieved from reference TRBV19 and TRBJ2-5, is DGGITQSPKYLFRKEGQNVTLSCEQNLNHDAMYWYRQDPGQGLRLIYYSQIVNDFQKGDIAEGYSVSREKKESFPLTVTSAQKNPTAFYLCASSQLEQETQYFGPGTRLLVL.

This clone showed up just once. V usage is TRBV7-2 and J usage is TRBJ1-2, with D maybe TRBD1 (5 bases). Trimming stripped 5 bases from V and 4 bases from J, with 14 bases between. Germline V gene data show CDR1 as SGHTA and CDR2 as FQGNSA. This CDR3 is 14 amino acids long. This CDR3 reads CASSPPGGAYGYTF. The DNA of the CDR3 is TGTGCCAGCAGCCCCCCGGGCGGGGCCTATGGCTACACCTTC. Full variable domain (rest looked up from reference TRBV7-2 and TRBJ1-2): GAGVSQSPSNKVTEKGKDVELRCDPISGHTALYWYRQSLGQGLEFLIYFQGNSAPDKSGLPSDRFSAERTGGSVSTLTIQRTQQEDSAVYLCASSPPGGAYGYTFGSGTRLTVV.

This clone showed up just once. The chain joins TRBV9 to TRBJ2-2; D unclear. CDR3 length equals 15 residues. In germline, CDR1 is SGDLS, CDR2 YYNGEE. The V end lost 3 bases, the J end lost 3 bases, and 12 bases lay between the germline ends. The CDR3 protein is CASSGRAPDTGELFF. CDR3 nucleotide sequence: TGTGCCAGCAGCGGTAGAGCTCCGGACACCGGGGAGCTGTTTTTT.

The chain uses TRBV12-3 or TRBV12-4 and TRBJ2-7; no reliable D call. The CDR3 sequence is 13 residues long. Trimming pared 2 bases from V and 5 bases from J, leaving 10 bases between. The CDR3 protein is CASSLPNFNEQYF. The DNA for the CDR3 is TGTGCCAGCAGTTTACCCAACTTCAACGAGCAGTACTTC.

A note on this clone: One end of the junction does not line up with germline, which may come from a read error. V is TRBV3-1 (or the pseudogene TRBV3-2) and J is TRBJ2-7; TRBD2 might be the D (7 bases). Germline V lookup: CDR1 LGHDT, CDR2 YNNKEL (reference sequence). There are 12 residues in the CDR3. In DNA form, the CDR3 reads TGTGCCAGCAGCGAAGAGTTCGGGGGGCACTCCTTC. It is translated as CASSEEFGGHSF.

The J gene is TRBJ1-2, the V gene TRBV7-9, with 9 bases that match TRBD1. The V gene's germline CDR1 is SEHNR and CDR2 FQNEAQ (reference sequence). The junction had 4 bases not matched to a gene; V was cut back by 3 bases and J by 2 bases. The CDR3 consists of 15 residues. In DNA, the CDR3 is TGTGCCAGCAGCTTGGGGACAGGGTCAAACTATGGCTACACCTTC. This translates into CASSLGTGSNYGYTF.

The V and J genes are TRBV7-9 and TRBJ2-1; a weak D match, TRBD1 (6 bases). V gave up 2 bases and J gave up 5 bases, with 7 bases separating them. CDR3 size: 13 residues. Germline V lookup: CDR1 SEHNR, CDR2 FQNEAQ (reference sequence). Here the CDR3 reads CASSLRQDNEQFF. As DNA, the CDR3 is TGTGCCAGCAGCTTAAGACAGGACAATGAGCAGTTCTTC.

The V and J genes are TRBV18 and TRBJ2-1; maybe TRBD2 (6 bases). Germline V lookup: CDR1 KGHSH, CDR2 LQKENI. There are 14 residues in the CDR3. V lost 4 bases to trimming and J lost 7 bases, with 14 bases between them. Here the CDR3 DNA reads TGTGCCAGCTCACTGGGGACTCCGTTTAATGAGCAGTTCTTC. Translation gives CASSLGTPFNEQFF.

The chain couples TRBV6-2 or TRBV6-3 to TRBJ1-5, with TRBD1 matching over 7 bases. Per germline, CDR1 MNHEY and CDR2 SVGEGT. J was trimmed by 4 bases and V by 5 bases; bases with no gene match: 8. The CDR3 covers 15 residues. The chain's CDR3 is CASSRDSLGNQPQHF. The CDR3 DNA is TGTGCCAGCAGTCGGGACAGTTTAGGGAATCAGCCCCAGCATTTT.

This CDR3 is CASSFGTRYNEQFF. CDR3 sequence (DNA): TGTGCCAGCAGCTTCGGGACTAGGTACAATGAGCAGTTCTTC. The chain carries TRBV7-9 and TRBJ2-1; 8 bases are shared with TRBD2. J gave up 4 bases and V 3 bases, and 2 bases lay outside the gene matches. The CDR3 runs to 14 residues. Germline assignment: CDR1 SEHNR and CDR2 FQNEAQ (reference sequence).

The rearrangement joins TRBV28 to TRBJ1-5; the match to TRBD1 covers 7 bases. The CDR3 is made up of 16 amino acids. Germline assignment: CDR1 MDHEN and CDR2 SYDVKM. V was pared by 7 bases and J by 0 bases, with 9 bases of the junction left unmatched. The CDR3 DNA sequence: TGTGCCAGCACTCCCCGACAGGGCTATAGCAATCAGCCCCAGCATTTT. Its translation: CASTPRQGYSNQPQHF.

This chain connects TRBV11-3 to TRBJ1-3, with D tentatively TRBD1 (5 bases). V was clipped by 3 bases and J by 1 base, with 7 bases between them. Germline CDR1 reads SGHNT; CDR2 reads YENEEA. This CDR3 contains 14 residues. The CDR3 reads CASSFGGSGNTIYF. The CDR3 coding sequence is TGTGCCAGCAGCTTCGGGGGATCTGGAAACACCATATATTTT.

This sequence joins TRBV2 and TRBJ2-1, with a weak D call TRBD2 (7 bases). The V and J ends lost 6 bases and 3 bases respectively, with 18 bases between them. Germline assignment: CDR1 SNHLY and CDR2 FYNNEI. The CDR3 has 16 residues. The CDR3 loop is CASRYREGRGYNEQFF. CDR3 coding DNA: TGTGCCAGCAGGTACAGGGAGGGAAGGGGCTACAATGAGCAGTTCTTC.

V usage is TRBV5-1 and J usage is TRBJ2-7; 7 bases align to TRBD1. The trim removed 0 bases at V and 3 bases at J, leaving 6 bases unmatched. From germline, CDR1 is SGHRS and CDR2 YFSETQ. The CDR3 is made up of 15 amino acids. CDR3 DNA: TGCGCCAGCAGCTTGGTACCGGGACAGATCTACGAGCAGTACTTC. Encoded protein: CASSLVPGQIYEQYF.

A single count supports this clone. The CDR3 sequence: CATSDLGQAAYEQYF. The CDR3, as DNA: TGTGCCACCAGTGATTTGGGGCAGGCAGCCTACGAGCAGTACTTC. This rearrangement joins TRBV24-1 to TRBJ2-7, with D unresolved. Germline V CDR1 and CDR2: KGHDR, SFDVKD. This CDR3 spans 15 amino acids. Trimming took 0 bases from V and 2 from J, leaving 10 bases between them.